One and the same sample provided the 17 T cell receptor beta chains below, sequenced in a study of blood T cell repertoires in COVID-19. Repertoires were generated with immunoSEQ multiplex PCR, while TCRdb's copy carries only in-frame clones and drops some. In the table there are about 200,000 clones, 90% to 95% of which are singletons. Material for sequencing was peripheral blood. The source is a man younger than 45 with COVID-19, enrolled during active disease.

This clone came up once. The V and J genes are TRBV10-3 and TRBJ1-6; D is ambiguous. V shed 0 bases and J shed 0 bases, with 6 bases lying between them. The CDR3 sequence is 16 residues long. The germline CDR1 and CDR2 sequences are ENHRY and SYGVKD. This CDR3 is CAISESSGSYNSPLHF. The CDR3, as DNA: TGTGCCATCAGTGAGTCCTCGGGCTCCTATAATTCACCCCTCCACTTT.

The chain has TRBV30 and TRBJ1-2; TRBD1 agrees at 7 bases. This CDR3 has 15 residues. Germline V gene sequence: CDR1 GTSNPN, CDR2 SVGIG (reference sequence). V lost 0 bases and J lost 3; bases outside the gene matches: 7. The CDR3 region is CAWSVPGQEHYGYTF. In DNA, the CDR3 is TGTGCCTGGAGTGTCCCCGGACAGGAACACTATGGCTACACCTTC. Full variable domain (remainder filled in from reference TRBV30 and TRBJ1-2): SQTIHQWPATLVQPVGSPLSLECTVEGTSNPNLYWYRQAAGRGLQLLFYSVGIGQISSEVPQNLSASRPQDRQFILSSKKLLLSDSGFYLCAWSVPGQEHYGYTFGSGTRLTVV.

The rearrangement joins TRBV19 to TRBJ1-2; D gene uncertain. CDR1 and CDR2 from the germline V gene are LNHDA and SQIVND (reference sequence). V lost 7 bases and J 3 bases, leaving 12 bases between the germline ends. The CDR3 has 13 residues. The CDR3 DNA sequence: TGTGCCAGTAATCGGGGAACTTACTATGGCTACACCTTC. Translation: CASNRGTYYGYTF.

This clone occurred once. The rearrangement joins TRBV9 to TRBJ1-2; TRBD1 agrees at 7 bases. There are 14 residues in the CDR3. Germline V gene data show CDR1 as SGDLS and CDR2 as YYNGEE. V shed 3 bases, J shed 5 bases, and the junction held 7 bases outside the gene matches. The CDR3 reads CASSARDSLYGYTF. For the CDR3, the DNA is TGTGCCAGCAGCGCCCGGGACAGCCTTTATGGCTACACCTTC.

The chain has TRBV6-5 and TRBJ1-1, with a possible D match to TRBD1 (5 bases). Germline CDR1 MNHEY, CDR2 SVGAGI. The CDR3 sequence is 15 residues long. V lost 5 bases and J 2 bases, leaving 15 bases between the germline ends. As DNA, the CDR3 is TGTGCCAGCAGTCTTGGAACAGGTCATAACACTGAAGCTTTCTTT. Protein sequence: CASSLGTGHNTEAFF.

The CDR3 loop is CASSYSAGDTGELFF. The CDR3 DNA reads TGTGCCAGCAGTTACTCGGCGGGGGACACCGGGGAGCTGTTTTTT. The V call is TRBV6-6, the J call TRBJ2-2, with TRBD2 identical over 7 bases. J was trimmed by 3 bases and V by 0 bases; bases with no gene match: 1. Germline values: CDR1 MNHNY, CDR2 SVGAGI (reference sequence). This CDR3 has 15 amino acids.

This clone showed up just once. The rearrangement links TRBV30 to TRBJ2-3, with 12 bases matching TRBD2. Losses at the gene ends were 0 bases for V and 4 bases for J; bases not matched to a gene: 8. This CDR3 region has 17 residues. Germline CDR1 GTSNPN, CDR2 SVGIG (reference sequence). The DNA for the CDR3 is TGTGCCTGGAGTGTCCTAGCGGGGGGGCGACTAGCAGATACGCAGTATTTT. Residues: CAWSVLAGGRLADTQYF. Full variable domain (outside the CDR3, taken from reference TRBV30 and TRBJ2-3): SQTIHQWPATLVQPVGSPLSLECTVEGTSNPNLYWYRQAAGRGLQLLFYSVGIGQISSEVPQNLSASRPQDRQFILSSKKLLLSDSGFYLCAWSVLAGGRLADTQYFGPGTRLTVL.

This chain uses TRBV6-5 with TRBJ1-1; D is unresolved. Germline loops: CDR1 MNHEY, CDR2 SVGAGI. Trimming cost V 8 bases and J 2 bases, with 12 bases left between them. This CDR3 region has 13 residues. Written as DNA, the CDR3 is TGTGCCAGCCCCTACACAGAAAACACTGAAGCTTTCTTT. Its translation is CASPYTENTEAFF.

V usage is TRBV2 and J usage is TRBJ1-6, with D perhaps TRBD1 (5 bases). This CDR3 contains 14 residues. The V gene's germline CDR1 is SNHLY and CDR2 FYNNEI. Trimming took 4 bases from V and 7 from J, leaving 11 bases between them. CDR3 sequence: CASSGETENSPLHF. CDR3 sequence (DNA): TGTGCCAGCAGTGGCGAGACAGAGAATTCACCCCTCCACTTT.

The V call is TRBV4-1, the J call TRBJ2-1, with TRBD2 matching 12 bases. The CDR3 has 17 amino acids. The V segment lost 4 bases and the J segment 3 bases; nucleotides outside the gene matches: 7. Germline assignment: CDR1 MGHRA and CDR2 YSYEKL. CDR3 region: CASSPRLAGANYNEQFF. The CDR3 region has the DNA TGCGCCAGCAGCCCCCGACTAGCGGGGGCCAACTACAATGAGCAGTTCTTC.

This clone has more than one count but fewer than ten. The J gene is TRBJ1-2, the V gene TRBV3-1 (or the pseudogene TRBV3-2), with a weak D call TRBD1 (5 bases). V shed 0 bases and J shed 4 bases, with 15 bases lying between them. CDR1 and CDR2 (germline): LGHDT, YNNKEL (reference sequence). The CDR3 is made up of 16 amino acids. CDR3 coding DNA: TGTGCCAGCAGCCAAGACGACGGGGGTGTTGGCTATGGCTACACCTTC. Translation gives CASSQDDGGVGYGYTF.

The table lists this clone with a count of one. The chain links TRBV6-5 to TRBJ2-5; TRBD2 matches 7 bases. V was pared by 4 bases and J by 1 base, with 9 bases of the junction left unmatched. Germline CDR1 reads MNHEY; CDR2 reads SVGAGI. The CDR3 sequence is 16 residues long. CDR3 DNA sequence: TGTGCCAGCAGTTCTCGGGATATAGCGGGCCAAGAGACCCAGTACTTC. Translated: CASSSRDIAGQETQYF.

The CDR3 region is CASRGLEPYGYTF. CDR3 coding DNA: TGTGCCAGCAGGGGGCTGGAACCCTATGGCTACACCTTC. This chain links TRBV25-1 with TRBJ1-2, with D possibly being TRBD1 (5 bases). Germline CDR1 is MGHDK and CDR2 is SYGVNS. V lost 6 bases and J lost 4, with 12 bases in between. This CDR3 has 13 amino acids.

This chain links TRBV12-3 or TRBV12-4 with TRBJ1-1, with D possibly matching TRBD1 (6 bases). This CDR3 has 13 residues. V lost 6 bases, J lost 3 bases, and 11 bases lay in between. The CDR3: CASRRPGDTEAFF. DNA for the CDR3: TGTGCCAGCAGGCGACCAGGGGACACTGAAGCTTTCTTT.

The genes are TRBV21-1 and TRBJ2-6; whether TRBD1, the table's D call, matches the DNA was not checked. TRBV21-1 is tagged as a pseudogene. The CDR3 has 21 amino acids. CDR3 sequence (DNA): TGTGCCAGCAGCAAAAAGGGAGAGGACAGGGATAATGGAACTGGGGCCAACGTCCTGACTTTC. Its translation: CASSKKGEDRDNGTGANVLTF.

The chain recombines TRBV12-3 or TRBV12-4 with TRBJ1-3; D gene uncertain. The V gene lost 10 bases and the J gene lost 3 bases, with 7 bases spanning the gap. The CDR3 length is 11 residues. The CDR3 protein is CAKRVGNTIYF. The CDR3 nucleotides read TGTGCCAAACGAGTTGGAAACACCATATATTTT.

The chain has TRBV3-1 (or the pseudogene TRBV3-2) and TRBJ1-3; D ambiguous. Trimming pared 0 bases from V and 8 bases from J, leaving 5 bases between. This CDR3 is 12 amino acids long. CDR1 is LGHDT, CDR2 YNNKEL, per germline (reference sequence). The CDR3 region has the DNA TGTGCCAGCAGCCAAGAGCCGGACACCATATATTTT. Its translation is CASSQEPDTIYF.